The 3 T cell receptor beta chains given below trace back to one sample, sequenced in a study of T cell responses to AZD1222 COVID-19 vaccine. This table comes from immunoSEQ multiplex PCR, and its TCRdb copy is limited to in-frame clones, with some not included. This sample carries about 53,000 clones, 70% to 85% of them seen once, and the ten largest clones take more than 20%. Sequencing was performed on peripheral blood, taken on day 0 of AZD1222 vaccination. Receptors were obtained from an adult in good health.

V gene TRBV29-1 combines with J gene TRBJ2-1, with a tentative D call TRBD1 (6 bases). The V gene lost 5 bases and the J gene lost 7 bases, with 9 bases spanning the gap. Germline values: CDR1 SQVTM, CDR2 ANQGSEA. CDR3 size: 11 residues. CDR3 sequence: CSVSRGNEQFF. CDR3 sequence (DNA): TGCAGCGTTTCCAGGGGTAATGAGCAGTTCTTC.

V is TRBV29-1 and J is TRBJ1-1; D gene ambiguous. Germline values: CDR1 SQVTM, CDR2 ANQGSEA. With 4 bases removed from V and 1 base from J, the gap between germline ends came to 4 bases. The CDR3 loop spans 11 amino acids. This chain's CDR3 is CSVGPNTEAFF. The CDR3, as DNA: TGCAGCGTTGGGCCGAACACTGAAGCTTTCTTT.

The rearrangement joins TRBV2 to TRBJ2-2; 8 bases match TRBD1. The CDR3 contains 16 residues. Germline CDR1 reads SNHLY; CDR2 reads FYNNEI. V lost 7 bases and J lost 6; bases outside the gene matches: 13. The DNA for the CDR3 is TGTGCCAGCACCCGAGCCGGGACAGGCCGGGCCGGGGAGCTGTTTTTT. This sequence encodes CASTRAGTGRAGELFF. Full variable domain (remainder filled in from reference TRBV2 and TRBJ2-2): EPEVTQTPSHQVTQMGQEVILRCVPISNHLYFYWYRQILGQKVEFLVSFYNNEISEKSEIFDDQFSVERPDGSNFTLKIRSTKLEDSAMYFCASTRAGTGRAGELFFGEGSRLTVL.